One and the same sample provided the 15 T cell receptor beta chains below, sequenced in a study of blood T cell repertoires in COVID-19. Sequenced by immunoSEQ multiplex PCR; TCRdb stores in-frame clones only, minus some. The profile shows about 48,000 clones, approximately 90% of them singletons. Material for sequencing was PBMCs or T cells enriched from blood (not recorded which). The receptors here all came from a woman aged 50 to 60 who had recovered from COVID-19.

The J gene is TRBJ2-5, the V gene TRBV27, with D possibly being TRBD2 (5 bases). Germline CDR1 is MNHEY and CDR2 is SMNVEV (reference sequence). CDR3 size: 15 residues. Trimming took off 5 bases at V and 2 bases at J, with 15 bases between the two ends. CDR3 nucleotide sequence: TGTGCCAGCAGTAGCGCTGGAGGAGGTCAAGAGACCCAGTACTTC. Residues: CASSSAGGGQETQYF.

The chain combines TRBV18 with TRBJ2-2, with TRBD2 matching over 10 bases. Germline loops: CDR1 KGHSH, CDR2 LQKENI. This CDR3 has 15 residues. The V and J ends lost 6 bases and 7 bases, in that order; junction bases with no gene match: 8. Here the CDR3 reads CASSELAGSYGELFF. In nucleotides, the CDR3 is TGTGCCAGCTCGGAACTAGCGGGATCTTACGGGGAGCTGTTTTTT.

V and J are TRBV19 and TRBJ2-3, with TRBD2 as a possible D gene (6 bases). The germline V and J ends were trimmed by 5 bases and 6 bases, with 15 bases remaining between them. The CDR3 is made up of 14 amino acids. Germline CDR1 and CDR2: LNHDA and SQIVND (reference sequence). CDR3 amino acids: CASSSVTSDDTQYF. The CDR3 DNA is TGTGCCAGTAGTTCAGTGACTAGTGACGATACGCAGTATTTT.

The genes are TRBV5-1 and TRBJ2-7; D is perhaps TRBD1 (6 bases). The germline CDR1 and CDR2 sequences are SGHRS and YFSETQ. V lost 0 bases to trimming and J lost 4 bases, with 14 bases between them. This CDR3 spans 15 amino acids. CDR3 in DNA: TGCGCCAGCAGCTTGGCCTCGGGGCAGGGGTACGAGCAGTACTTC. This sequence encodes CASSLASGQGYEQYF. The full variable domain, completed using reference TRBV5-1 and TRBJ2-7, is KAGVTQTPRYLIKTRGQQVTLSCSPISGHRSVSWYQQTPGQGLQFLFEYFSETQRNKGNFPGRFSGRQFSNSRSEMNVSTLELGDSALYLCASSLASGQGYEQYFGPGTRLTVT.

The chain's CDR3 is CASSGSSGEPNQPQHF. CDR3 nucleotides: TGTGCCAGCAGTGGATCCTCAGGGGAACCAAATCAGCCCCAGCATTTT. The chain recombines TRBV6-2 or TRBV6-3 with TRBJ1-5; D is possibly TRBD1 (6 bases). Germline V lookup: CDR1 MNHEY, CDR2 SVGEGT. The CDR3 runs to 16 residues. V lost 5 bases to trimming and J lost 4 bases, with 18 bases between them.

The sample holds one count of this clone. This chain links TRBV2 with TRBJ2-4; D is perhaps TRBD1 (6 bases). Trimming cost V 9 bases and J 5 bases, with 29 bases left between them. The CDR3 sequence is 18 residues long. The germline gives CDR1 SNHLY, CDR2 FYNNEI. CDR3 loop: CASEPLLTTGVFENIQYF. Here the CDR3 DNA reads TGTGCCAGTGAGCCTCTATTGACGACAGGAGTATTCGAAAACATTCAGTACTTC.

This clone appeared once. The chain couples TRBV5-6 to TRBJ1-2; D may be TRBD1 (6 bases). Looked up from germline, CDR1 is SGHDT and CDR2 is YYEEEE. The CDR3 spans 15 residues. V was shortened by 5 bases and J by 6 bases, with 20 bases between the two germline ends. The CDR3 region has the DNA TGTGCCAGCAGTCTACAGACGGGACATCCGGATGGCTACACCTTC. This translates into CASSLQTGHPDGYTF.

This clone appeared a few times. The chain has TRBV4-2 and TRBJ1-2; 8 nucleotides line up with TRBD1. CDR3 length equals 15 residues. Losses at the gene ends were 0 bases for V and 8 bases for J; bases not matched to a gene: 8. CDR1 is LGHNA and CDR2 is YNFKEQ in the germline V gene. The DNA for the CDR3 is TGTGCCAGCAGCCAAGATCGAGGACAGGGTCAAGGCTACACCTTC. This gives the protein CASSQDRGQGQGYTF.

In regard to this clone: This sample includes further DNA sequences coding for the same CDR3. CDR3 sequence reads: CASSLAGVSGNTIYF. CDR3 coding DNA: TGCGCCAGCAGCTTGGCCGGAGTCTCTGGAAACACCATATATTTT. The chain carries TRBV5-1 and TRBJ1-3; D unclear. Germline CDR1 SGHRS, CDR2 YFSETQ. The CDR3 runs 15 residues. V was pared by 0 bases and J by 0 bases, with 7 bases between.

This clone was observed once. The J gene is TRBJ1-2, the V gene TRBV28; TRBD1 agrees at 9 bases. The CDR3 length is 13 residues. Trimming at V came to 5 bases and at J to 6 bases, leaving 4 bases not matched to a gene. Germline CDR1 MDHEN, CDR2 SYDVKM. Here the CDR3 reads CASSTGGFNGYTF. CDR3 bases: TGTGCCAGCAGTACAGGGGGCTTCAATGGCTACACCTTC.

The chain couples TRBV28 to TRBJ2-1; 7 positions agree with TRBD2. Germline CDR1 is MDHEN and CDR2 is SYDVKM. V was clipped by 1 base and J by 0 bases; unmatched bases: 12. The CDR3 has 19 amino acids. The CDR3 DNA follows: TGTGCCAGCAGTTTATTCCGGGGGGTCGGGACGGCCTCCTACAATGAGCAGTTCTTC. It is translated as CASSLFRGVGTASYNEQFF.

This chain connects TRBV27 to TRBJ2-2; 9 nucleotides agree with TRBD1. Per the germline V gene, CDR1 is MNHEY and CDR2 is SMNVEV (reference sequence). The trim removed 3 bases at V and 5 bases at J, leaving 7 bases unmatched. The CDR3 runs to 16 residues. The CDR3 sequence: CASSFLTGGRTGELFF. The CDR3 DNA follows: TGTGCCAGCAGTTTCCTCACAGGGGGCCGAACCGGGGAGCTGTTTTTT.

This clone was observed once. The J gene is TRBJ2-1, the V gene TRBV15; TRBD2 agrees at 7 bases. With 3 bases clipped from V and 6 bases from J, the junction kept 8 bases outside the gene matches. This CDR3 spans 15 amino acids. Germline lookup yields CDR1 LNHNV and CDR2 YYDKDF (reference sequence). The CDR3 region is CATSRPKAGPNEQFF. The CDR3 bases are TGTGCCACCAGCAGGCCTAAAGCGGGGCCCAATGAGCAGTTCTTC.

This chain links TRBV5-1 with TRBJ2-7; D is unresolved. Germline-derived CDR1 and CDR2 are SGHRS and YFSETQ. V was clipped by 1 base and J by 1 base, with 6 bases between them. This CDR3 contains 13 residues. CDR3 DNA: TGCGCCAGCAGCTTGCCGGTATCCTACGAGCAGTACTTC. Encoded protein: CASSLPVSYEQYF.

This clone was recorded a few times. The J gene is TRBJ1-6, the V gene TRBV19, with D unresolved. Trimming cost V 5 bases and J 9 bases, with 11 bases left between them. Germline V gene sequence: CDR1 LNHDA, CDR2 SQIVND (reference sequence). CDR3 size: 13 residues. CDR3 in DNA: TGTGCCAGTAGTGGTTGCTATGGTTCACCCCTCCACTTT. Protein: CASSGCYGSPLHF.